This is a list of T cell receptor beta chains from one sample in a study of T cells after yellow fever vaccination. TCRdb re-derived calls from the 5' RACE reads in MiXCR, one entry per CDR3 protein. The sample includes more than 80,000 distinct CDR3 sequences, less than 6% seen only once; the top ten take more than 40%. The sample in question was CD8+ T cells sorted from PBMCs, obtained 10 days after the yellow fever booster vaccination. The source of these receptors is a man aged 18 to 30 who received the YFV17D yellow fever vaccine. Each CDR3 is given with its conserved first and last residue. Fields, in order: clone size, D gene, V gene, J gene, CDR3 DNA, CDR3 protein. A D gene is named only where the DNA matches it firmly. Size is omitted from some rows. Given values are once, few, many or a class for expanded clones.

clone_size: many; d_call: TRBD1; v_call: TRBV6-5; j_call: TRBJ1-2; cdr3_nt: TGTGCCGGGACAGGGGTCTATGGCTACACCTTC; cdr3_aa: CAGTGVYGYTF
clone_size: many; d_call: TRBD2; v_call: TRBV4-2; j_call: TRBJ2-1; cdr3_nt: TGTGCCAGCAGCCCCGGGGGGGCGTACAATGAGCAGTTCTTC; cdr3_aa: CASSPGGAYNEQFF
clone_size: .; d_call: .; v_call: TRBV7-3; j_call: TRBJ1-1; cdr3_nt: TGTGCCAGCATCTTAACACTTCGCTCTGAAGCTTTCTTT; cdr3_aa: CASILTLRSEAFF
clone_size: .; d_call: TRBD1; v_call: TRBV9; j_call: TRBJ2-2; cdr3_nt: TGTGCCAGCAGTCCGCAGGGGGACACCGGGGAGCTGTTTTTT; cdr3_aa: CASSPQGDTGELFF
clone_size: many; d_call: .; v_call: TRBV5-1; j_call: TRBJ2-3; cdr3_nt: TGCGCCAGCAGCTTTAGGCCCCACGCGGGCGATCGAACAGATACGCAGTATTTT; cdr3_aa: CASSFRPHAGDRTDTQYF
clone_size: many; d_call: .; v_call: TRBV5-1; j_call: TRBJ2-1; cdr3_nt: TGCGCCAGCAGCTCCGGGTTGAGTGCGTACGATGAGCAGTTCTTC; cdr3_aa: CASSSGLSAYDEQFF
clone_size: .; d_call: TRBD1; v_call: TRBV29-1; j_call: TRBJ2-3; cdr3_nt: TGCAGCGTTCCCGGGACAGGCACAGATACGCAGTATTTT; cdr3_aa: CSVPGTGTDTQYF
clone_size: many; d_call: .; v_call: TRBV12-3/TRBV12-4; j_call: TRBJ2-2; cdr3_nt: TGTGCCAGCAGTTACCGGGCCCCGAACACCGGGGAGCTGTTTTTT; cdr3_aa: CASSYRAPNTGELFF
clone_size: few; d_call: .; v_call: TRBV20-1; j_call: TRBJ2-1; cdr3_nt: TGCAGTGCTTGGGATTCGTCCTTGAGCTCCTACAATGAGCAGTTCTTC; cdr3_aa: CSAWDSSLSSYNEQFF
clone_size: many; d_call: .; v_call: TRBV4-3; j_call: TRBJ2-7; cdr3_nt: TGCGCCAGCAGCCCCGGATCAGGGACCTACGAGCAGTACTTC; cdr3_aa: CASSPGSGTYEQYF
clone_size: few; d_call: .; v_call: TRBV7-6; j_call: TRBJ1-5; cdr3_nt: TGTGCCAGCGGAGGGAATCAGCCCCAGCATTTT; cdr3_aa: CASGGNQPQHF
clone_size: .; d_call: TRBD2; v_call: TRBV4-1; j_call: TRBJ2-4; cdr3_nt: TGCGCCAGCAGCCCTACTAGCGGGGGGGCGGTTAGGAACTTC; cdr3_aa: CASSPTSGGAVRNF
clone_size: few; d_call: .; v_call: TRBV6-6; j_call: TRBJ1-5; cdr3_nt: TGTGCCAGCAGTCAGGGACTAGTTGGCAATCAGCCCCAGCATTTT; cdr3_aa: CASSQGLVGNQPQHF
clone_size: few; d_call: .; v_call: TRBV4-1; j_call: TRBJ1-2; cdr3_nt: TGCGCCAGCAGCCAAGTACTTAGGGCAGTCATGGCCTATGGCTACACCTTC; cdr3_aa: CASSQVLRAVMAYGYTF
clone_size: many; d_call: TRBD1; v_call: TRBV7-2; j_call: TRBJ2-1; cdr3_nt: TGTGCCAGCAGCCCCCAGGGAGTGGACAGGGGATTAGGCAATGAGCAGTTCTTC; cdr3_aa: CASSPQGVDRGLGNEQFF
clone_size: few; d_call: .; v_call: TRBV4-3; j_call: TRBJ2-7; cdr3_nt: TGCGCCAGCAGCCAAGCCGTTTACCCGGGAGTAGTAGCTTCCCACGAGCAGTACTTC; cdr3_aa: CASSQAVYPGVVASHEQYF
clone_size: .; d_call: .; v_call: TRBV14; j_call: TRBJ1-4; cdr3_nt: TGTGCCAGCAGCCAAGATGTGGGAGACAATGAAAAACTGTTTTTT; cdr3_aa: CASSQDVGDNEKLFF
clone_size: few; d_call: .; v_call: TRBV12-3/TRBV12-4; j_call: TRBJ1-6; cdr3_nt: TGTGCCAGCAGATTGGGACAATATAATTCACCCCTCCACTTT; cdr3_aa: CASRLGQYNSPLHF
clone_size: few; d_call: TRBD2; v_call: TRBV9; j_call: TRBJ2-7; cdr3_nt: TGTGCCAGCAGTCCCGGGACTAGCGCTTCCTACGAGCAGTACTTC; cdr3_aa: CASSPGTSASYEQYF
clone_size: many; d_call: TRBD1; v_call: TRBV12-3/TRBV12-4; j_call: TRBJ1-1; cdr3_nt: TGTGCCAGCAGTACAGGGGAGGGAACTGAAGCTTTCTTT; cdr3_aa: CASSTGEGTEAFF
clone_size: .; d_call: TRBD1; v_call: TRBV12-3/TRBV12-4; j_call: TRBJ1-1; cdr3_nt: TGTGCCAGCAGTTTACGGGACAGGGGGCTCACTGAAGCTTTCTTT; cdr3_aa: CASSLRDRGLTEAFF
clone_size: many; d_call: .; v_call: TRBV10-3; j_call: TRBJ2-7; cdr3_nt: TGTGCCATCAGTGAGTCAGTGGCAGGGGTCTCCTACTACGAGCAGTACTTC; cdr3_aa: CAISESVAGVSYYEQYF
clone_size: .; d_call: .; v_call: TRBV6-5; j_call: TRBJ2-1; cdr3_nt: TGTGCCAGCAGTACCGGGACCCCAGGGTACAATGAGCAGTTCTTC; cdr3_aa: CASSTGTPGYNEQFF
clone_size: .; d_call: TRBD1; v_call: TRBV10-3; j_call: TRBJ2-7; cdr3_nt: TGTGCCATCAACCCGACAGGGGGCAGGTACGAGCAGTACTTC; cdr3_aa: CAINPTGGRYEQYF
clone_size: few; d_call: .; v_call: TRBV12-3/TRBV12-4; j_call: TRBJ2-1; cdr3_nt: TGTGCCAGCAGTCCGCTAGTGCTAGGTTTTGAGCAGTTCTTC; cdr3_aa: CASSPLVLGFEQFF
clone_size: many; d_call: .; v_call: TRBV5-4; j_call: TRBJ2-1; cdr3_nt: TGTGCCAGCAGCTGGGGCCCGGACAGCCTTGAGCAGTTCTTC; cdr3_aa: CASSWGPDSLEQFF
clone_size: .; d_call: .; v_call: TRBV5-5; j_call: TRBJ2-3; cdr3_nt: TGTGCCAGCAGCTTGGTTAGGAGACGCACAGATACGCAGTATTTT; cdr3_aa: CASSLVRRRTDTQYF
clone_size: many; d_call: .; v_call: TRBV5-5; j_call: TRBJ2-3; cdr3_nt: TGTGCCAGCAGCCCGGTCGCATCTAGCACCACAGATACGCAGTATTTT; cdr3_aa: CASSPVASSTTDTQYF
clone_size: .; d_call: .; v_call: TRBV5-1; j_call: TRBJ2-7; cdr3_nt: TGCGCCAGCAGCTTCGAGGACAAGGCCCCCTCCTACGAGCAGTACTTC; cdr3_aa: CASSFEDKAPSYEQYF
clone_size: few; d_call: .; v_call: TRBV4-1; j_call: TRBJ2-7; cdr3_nt: TGCGCCAGCAGCCAGGGCGATCTGGGGTACGAGCAGTACTTC; cdr3_aa: CASSQGDLGYEQYF